This entry features one T cell receptor (beta chain) sequence. Per the study methods: For nucleated cells, counts were estimated from reference gene primer amplification. The method was immunoSEQ multiplex PCR; TCRdb's version includes in-frame clones alone and lacks a portion of them. That table is the source of V, J and clone size, and D and trimming were worked out from the DNA. The table shows about 300,000 clones, with roughly 86% occurring only once. V gave up 4 bases and J gave up 8 bases, with 14 bases separating them. The CDR3 runs 13 residues. The germline gives CDR1 MNHEY, CDR2 SVGEGT. Patients at the Seattle site were enrolled during active infection and followed longitudinally. The sample is drawn from a study of blood T cell repertoires in COVID-19.

The chain employs TRBV6-2 or TRBV6-3 and TRBJ1-2; D is ambiguous. The receptor was derived from a woman aged 30 to 39 with COVID-19, enrolled during active disease. The specimen sequenced was peripheral blood. CDR3 loop: CASSSRLREGYTF. The CDR3 coding sequence is TGTGCCAGCAGTTCCCGCCTACGGGAGGGCTACACCTTC.